Listed below are T cell receptor beta chains from one sample, sequenced in a study of T cell responses to AZD1222 COVID-19 vaccine. TCRdb keeps only in-frame clones here, not all; method: immunoSEQ multiplex PCR. The sample lists some 180,000 clones; 70% to 90% were seen once. Specimen: peripheral blood, collected 28 days after the second AZD1222 dose. Source of these receptors: an adult who received the AZD1222 COVID-19 vaccine. The CDR3 runs from the conserved cysteine through the conserved F or W. The order of the fields is D gene, V gene, J gene, clone size, CDR3 DNA, CDR3 protein. The D gene is left open where the match is weak. Clone size, where shown, is once, few, many, or a class for clones that have expanded.

TRBD1,TRBV9,TRBJ1-2,.,TGTGCCAGCAGCGTAGGTCAGGGGGCAGTTGGCTACACCTTC,CASSVGQGAVGYTF
.,TRBV3-1/TRBV3-2,TRBJ2-7,.,TGTGCCAGCAGCCAAGCGGGCGAGCAGTACTTC,CASSQAGEQYF
.,TRBV4-1,TRBJ1-5,.,TGCGCCAGCAGCCAGCCGGGCAGGCCTATACATTTT,CASSQPGRPIHF
TRBD1,TRBV5-4,TRBJ2-6,.,TGTGCCAGCAGTCCGGGACAGAGCTCTGGGGCCAACGTCCTGACTTTC,CASSPGQSSGANVLTF
.,TRBV12-2,TRBJ1-4,.,TGTGCAAGTCGCCTACCCGGGACAGGACTTGCAACTAATGAAAAACTGTTTTTT,CASRLPGTGLATNEKLFF
TRBD2,TRBV19,TRBJ2-3,.,TGTGCCAGTAGTATCTGGACTAGCGGGGGCACAGATACGCAGTATTTT,CASSIWTSGGTDTQYF
TRBD1,TRBV9,TRBJ1-2,.,TGTGCCAGCAGCGCCGGGACAGGGTATGGCTACACCTTC,CASSAGTGYGYTF
TRBD2,TRBV9,TRBJ2-3,.,TGTGCCAGCAGCCCGAGCGTTGGTAGCGGGGTTACAGATACGCAGTATTTT,CASSPSVGSGVTDTQYF
.,TRBV6-6,TRBJ2-7,.,TGTGCCAGCAGTTACTCTAGGAGTTTTGGTGAGCAGTACTTC,CASSYSRSFGEQYF
TRBD2,TRBV28,TRBJ2-7,.,TGTGCCAGCAGAAATAGCGGGGGGGCTGGCGAGCAGTACTTC,CASRNSGGAGEQYF
.,TRBV21-1,TRBJ1-1,.,TGTGCCAGCAGCAAAGTGGTCAGGTTAAACACTGAAGCTTTCTTT,CASSKVVRLNTEAFF
TRBD1,TRBV7-9,TRBJ2-5,.,TGTGCCAGCAGCTTAAGATTGATGGGCAGGGGGATCGAGACCCAGTACTTC,CASSLRLMGRGIETQYF
TRBD2,TRBV3-1/TRBV3-2,TRBJ2-3,once,TGTGCCAGCAGCTCTCAAGCGGGGCACACAGATACGCAGTATTTT,CASSSQAGHTDTQYF
.,TRBV10-3,TRBJ1-2,.,TGTGCCATCAGTGAGTCATCCCGGCTGGGAAGATATGGCTACACCTTC,CAISESSRLGRYGYTF
.,TRBV20-1,TRBJ2-3,.,TGCAGTGCTAGGCTAGCGGATACGCAGTATTTT,CSARLADTQYF
TRBD1,TRBV5-8,TRBJ2-2,.,TGTGCCAGCAGCCTATACTCTCAGGGGGCGGTAAACACCGGGGAGCTGTTTTTT,CASSLYSQGAVNTGELFF
.,TRBV4-1,TRBJ1-3,once,TGCGCCAGCAGCCAAGAAGCGCGTGGAAACACCATATATTTT,CASSQEARGNTIYF
TRBD1,TRBV5-1,TRBJ1-2,.,TGCGCCAGCAGCGACCCGAGTCAGGGGGACTATGGCTACACCTTC,CASSDPSQGDYGYTF
.,TRBV19,TRBJ2-2,.,TGTGCCAGTAGTTCTCGAGAGACTCGACTCACCGGGGAGCTGTTTTTT,CASSSRETRLTGELFF